This T cell receptor beta chain is from a study of blood T cells in healthy people across ages. Germline lookup yields CDR1 MNHEY and CDR2 SVGAGI. CDR3 length: 15 residues. V trimming: 8 bases; J trimming: 5 bases; junction bases outside the gene matches: 12. It was with a sample-barcoded 5' primer and a J-beta primer mix that a second PCR of about 6 to 12 cycles was run. TCRdb re-derived calls from the 5' RACE reads in MiXCR, one entry per CDR3 protein. There are around 690,000 distinct CDR3 sequences in the sample; under 70% occur only once, and 30% to 40% lies in the top ten. Findings of the study overall: Observed TCR beta diversity showed a strong correlation with the percentage of naive T cells as measured by flow cytometry.

This clonotype occurred a few times. Its antigen is unknown. V gene TRBV6-5 combines with J gene TRBJ2-5, with 9 bases fitting TRBD2. The sample taken for sequencing was blood. This TCR came from a man aged 55 to 70 in good health. The CDR3 coding sequence is TGTGCCAGCGGTTCCGTGGGCGGGGGGGATGAGACCCAGTACTTC. This codes for CASGSVGGGDETQYF.